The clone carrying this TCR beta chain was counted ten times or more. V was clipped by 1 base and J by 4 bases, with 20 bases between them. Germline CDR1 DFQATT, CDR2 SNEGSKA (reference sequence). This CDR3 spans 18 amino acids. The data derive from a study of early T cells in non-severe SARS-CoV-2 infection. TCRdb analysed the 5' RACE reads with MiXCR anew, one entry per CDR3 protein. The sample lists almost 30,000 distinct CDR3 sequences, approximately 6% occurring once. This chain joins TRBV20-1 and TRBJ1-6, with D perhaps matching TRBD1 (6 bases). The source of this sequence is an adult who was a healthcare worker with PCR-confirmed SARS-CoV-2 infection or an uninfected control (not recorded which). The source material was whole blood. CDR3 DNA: TGCAGTGCTAGAGCGGCGGGTGGGGGCGGAGGATATAATTCACCCCTCCACTTT. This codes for CSARAAGGGGGYNSPLHF.